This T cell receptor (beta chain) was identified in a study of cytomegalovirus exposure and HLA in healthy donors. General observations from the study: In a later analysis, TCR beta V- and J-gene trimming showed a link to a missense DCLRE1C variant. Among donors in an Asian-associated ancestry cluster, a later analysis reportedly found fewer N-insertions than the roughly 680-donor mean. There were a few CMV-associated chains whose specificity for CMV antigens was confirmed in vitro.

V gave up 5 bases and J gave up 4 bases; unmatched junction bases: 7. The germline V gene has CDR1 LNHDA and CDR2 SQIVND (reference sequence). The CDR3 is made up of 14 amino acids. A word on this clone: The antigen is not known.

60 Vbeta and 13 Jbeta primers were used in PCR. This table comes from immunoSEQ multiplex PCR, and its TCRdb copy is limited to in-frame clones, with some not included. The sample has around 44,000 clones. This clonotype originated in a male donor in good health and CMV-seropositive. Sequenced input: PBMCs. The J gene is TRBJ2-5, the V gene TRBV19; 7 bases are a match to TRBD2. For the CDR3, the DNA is TGTGCCAGTAGTGTGTTTCCGGGGGGAGAGACCCAGTACTTC. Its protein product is CASSVFPGGETQYF.